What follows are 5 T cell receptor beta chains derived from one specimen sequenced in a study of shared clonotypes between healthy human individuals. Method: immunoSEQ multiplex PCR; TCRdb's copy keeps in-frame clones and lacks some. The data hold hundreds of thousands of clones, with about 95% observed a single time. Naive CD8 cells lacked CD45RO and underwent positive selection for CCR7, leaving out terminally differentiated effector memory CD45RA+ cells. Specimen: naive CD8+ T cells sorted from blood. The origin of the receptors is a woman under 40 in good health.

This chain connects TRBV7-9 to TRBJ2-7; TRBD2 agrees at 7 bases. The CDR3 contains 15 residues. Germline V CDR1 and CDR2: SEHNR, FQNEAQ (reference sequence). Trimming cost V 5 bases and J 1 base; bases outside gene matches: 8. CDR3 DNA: TGTGCCAGCAGCACCTCTAGCGGAGGATCCTACGAGCAGTACTTC. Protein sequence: CASSTSSGGSYEQYF. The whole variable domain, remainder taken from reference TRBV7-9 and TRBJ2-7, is DTGVSQNPRHKITKRGQNVTFRCDPISEHNRLYWYRQTLGQGPEFLTYFQNEAQLEKSRLLSDRFSAERPKGSFSTLEIQRTEQGDSAMYLCASSTSSGGSYEQYFGPGTRLTVT.

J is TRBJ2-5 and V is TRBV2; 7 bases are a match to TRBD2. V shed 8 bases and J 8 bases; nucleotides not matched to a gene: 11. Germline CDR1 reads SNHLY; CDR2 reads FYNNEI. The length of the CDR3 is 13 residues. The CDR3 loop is CASWRGFRYTQYF. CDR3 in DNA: TGTGCCAGCTGGCGGGGGTTCCGGTATACCCAGTACTTC.

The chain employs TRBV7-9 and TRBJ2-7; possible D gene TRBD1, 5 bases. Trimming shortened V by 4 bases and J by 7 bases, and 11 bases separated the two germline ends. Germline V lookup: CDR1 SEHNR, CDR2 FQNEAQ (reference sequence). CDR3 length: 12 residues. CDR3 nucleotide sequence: TGTGCCAGCAGCTCAGGGATATGGGAGCAGTACTTC. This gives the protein CASSSGIWEQYF.

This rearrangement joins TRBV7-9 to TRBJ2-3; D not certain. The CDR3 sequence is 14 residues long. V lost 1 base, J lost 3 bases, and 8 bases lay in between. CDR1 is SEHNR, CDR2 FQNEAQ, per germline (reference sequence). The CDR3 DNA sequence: TGTGCCAGCAGCTTAGATGGGGTTACAGATACGCAGTATTTT. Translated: CASSLDGVTDTQYF. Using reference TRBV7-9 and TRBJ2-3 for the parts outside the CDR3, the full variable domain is DTGVSQNPRHKITKRGQNVTFRCDPISEHNRLYWYRQTLGQGPEFLTYFQNEAQLEKSRLLSDRFSAERPKGSFSTLEIQRTEQGDSAMYLCASSLDGVTDTQYFGPGTRLTVL.

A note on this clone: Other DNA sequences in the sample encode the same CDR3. For the CDR3, the DNA is TGTGCCAGCAGTTTATCCCGGAATGAGCAGTTCTTC. This codes for CASSLSRNEQFF. This sequence joins TRBV27 and TRBJ2-1; D not certain. The CDR3 has 12 residues. Per germline, CDR1 MNHEY and CDR2 SMNVEV (reference sequence). Trimming removed 0 bases at V and 7 bases at J, with 4 bases between.